The following is a TCR beta chain sequence with its context. The read stops 3 residues short of the end of the CDR3; the missing end is completed from the germline J gene. These data are taken from a study of T cells in women clearing cervical HPV infection. In germline, CDR1 is SQVTM, CDR2 ANQGSEA. CDR3 size: 12 residues. V was pared by 1 base and J by 4 bases, with 0 bases of the junction left unmatched. All participants had a single incident cervical HPV16 infection, and prevalent HPV16 infections were excluded. Method: immunoSEQ multiplex PCR; TCRdb's copy keeps in-frame clones and lacks some. The sample includes around 30,000 clones.

Sequences were obtained from blood buffy coat. The rearrangement links TRBV29-1 to TRBJ1-2; the match to TRBD1 covers 7 bases. This TCR was recovered from a woman between 18 and 75 years old with a cervical HPV16 infection that either progressed to CIN3+ or cleared (not recorded which). The CDR3 DNA, read in part, is TGCAGCGTTGAAGGACAGGGCTATGGC. Translated: CSVEGQGYG. The CDR3 in its entirety is CSVEGQGYGYTF.